This paragraph reports one T cell receptor (beta chain). Its antigen remains unidentified. Amplification started from genomic DNA. The TCR beta CDR3 region was amplified using 30 forward and 13 reverse primers. TCRdb re-derived calls from the multiplex PCR reads in MiXCR, one entry per CDR3 protein. The sample includes about 290,000 distinct CDR3 sequences, 47% of them seen just once. The sample originates from a study of type 1 and type 2 diabetes patients. Study background: Donors were type 1 diabetes, type 2 diabetes, or nondiabetic controls. CD4+ or CD8+ T cells were positively selected from PBMCs with microbeads. The study's findings and limits: In CD4+ and CD8+ T cells, type 2 diabetes diversity exceeded type 1. Between type 2 diabetes and control samples, V and J usage averaged approximately 0.97 correlation.

Deletions cut 6 bases from V and 4 bases from J, with 15 bases between. CDR3 length equals 14 residues. Germline V CDR1 and CDR2: SQVTM, ANQGSEA. Material: peripheral blood mononuclear cells (PBMCs). The receptor comes from a man younger than 35 with type 2 diabetes. The chain links TRBV29-1 to TRBJ2-2; a weak D match, TRBD2 (6 bases). CDR3 protein: CSVSVAEFTGELFF. The CDR3 DNA reads as TGCAGCGTCTCGGTAGCGGAATTCACCGGGGAGCTGTTTTTT.